This T cell receptor beta chain was documented in a study of blood T cells in healthy people across ages. From germline, CDR1 is LGHNA and CDR2 YSLEER. V lost 1 base, J lost 0 bases, and 7 bases lay in between. This CDR3 is 15 amino acids long. Then a second PCR, running roughly 7 to 11 cycles, was carried out with a sample-barcoded 5' primer and a J-beta primer mix. TCRdb reprocessed the 5' RACE reads via MiXCR and lists one record per CDR3 protein. The profile shows hundreds of thousands of distinct CDR3 sequences, roughly 41% of them singletons. This chain links TRBV4-3 with TRBJ1-5; D gene ambiguous. The TCR originated in a man older than 75 in good health. Sequenced input: blood. CDR3 nucleotides: TGCGCCAGCAGCCAAGTCTATACTAGCAATCAGCCCCAGCATTTT. Encoded protein: CASSQVYTSNQPQHF.